This T cell receptor beta chain is drawn from a study of CD8 T cells in Susac syndrome. RNA in amounts of about 0.45 to 1 ug was reverse transcribed with random hexamers. MiXCR, applied by TCRdb to the immunoSEQ multiplex PCR reads, yields one record per CDR3 protein. Of about 83,000 distinct CDR3 sequences listed, around 93% are singletons. The CDR3 has 13 amino acids. V shed 7 bases, J shed 3 bases, and the junction held 5 bases outside the gene matches. What was sequenced was CD8+ T cells from PBMCs. The V call is TRBV12-3 or TRBV12-4, the J call TRBJ2-7; the match to TRBD2 covers 8 bases. The clonotype comes from a human donor with Susac syndrome. The CDR3: CASTQAGVYEQYF. CDR3 DNA: TGTGCCAGCACCCAAGCGGGAGTCTACGAGCAGTACTTC.